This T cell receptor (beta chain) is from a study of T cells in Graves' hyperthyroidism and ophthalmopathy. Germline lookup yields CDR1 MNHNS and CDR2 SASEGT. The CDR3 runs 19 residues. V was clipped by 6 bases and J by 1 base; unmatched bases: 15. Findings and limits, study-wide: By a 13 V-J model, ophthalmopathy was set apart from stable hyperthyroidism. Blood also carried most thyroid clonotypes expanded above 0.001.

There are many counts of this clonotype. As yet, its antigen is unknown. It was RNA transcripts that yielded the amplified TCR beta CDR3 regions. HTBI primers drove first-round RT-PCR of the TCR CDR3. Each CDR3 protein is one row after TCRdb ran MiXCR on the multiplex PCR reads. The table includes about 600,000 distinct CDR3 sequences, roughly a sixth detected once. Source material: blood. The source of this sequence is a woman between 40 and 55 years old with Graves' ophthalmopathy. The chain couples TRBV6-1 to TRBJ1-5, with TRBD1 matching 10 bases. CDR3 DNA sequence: TGTGCCAGCAGGGAGACGACAGGGGGCTTCGTTAGGAGCAATCAGCCCCAGCATTTT. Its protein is CASRETTGGFVRSNQPQHF.